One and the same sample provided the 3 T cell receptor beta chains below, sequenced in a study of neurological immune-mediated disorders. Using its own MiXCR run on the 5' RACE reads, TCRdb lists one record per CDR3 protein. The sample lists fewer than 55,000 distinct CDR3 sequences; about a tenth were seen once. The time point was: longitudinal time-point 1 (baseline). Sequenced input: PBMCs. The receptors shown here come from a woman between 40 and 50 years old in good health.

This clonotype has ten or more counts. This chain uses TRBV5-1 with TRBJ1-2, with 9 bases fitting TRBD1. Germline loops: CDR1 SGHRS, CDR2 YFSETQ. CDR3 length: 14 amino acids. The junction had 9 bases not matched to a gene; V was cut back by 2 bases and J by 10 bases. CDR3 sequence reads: CASSFATGGLTYTF. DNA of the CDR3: TGCGCCAGCAGCTTCGCTACAGGGGGCCTCACCTACACCTTC.

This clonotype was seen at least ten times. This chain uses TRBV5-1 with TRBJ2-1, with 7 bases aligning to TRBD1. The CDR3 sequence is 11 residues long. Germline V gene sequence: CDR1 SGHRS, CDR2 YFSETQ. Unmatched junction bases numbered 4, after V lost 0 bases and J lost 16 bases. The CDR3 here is CASSLGTGHFF. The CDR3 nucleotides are TGCGCCAGCAGCTTGGGGACAGGCCATTTCTTC.

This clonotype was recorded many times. The CDR3 region has the DNA TGTGCCAGCCGCCTGGGACAGGGGGTCACTGAAGCTTTCTTT. Translating it yields CASRLGQGVTEAFF. The chain recombines TRBV27 with TRBJ1-1; the match to TRBD1 covers 11 bases. The CDR3 loop spans 14 amino acids. The germline gives CDR1 MNHEY, CDR2 SMNVEV (reference sequence). With 8 bases clipped from V and 4 bases from J, the junction kept 6 bases outside the gene matches.